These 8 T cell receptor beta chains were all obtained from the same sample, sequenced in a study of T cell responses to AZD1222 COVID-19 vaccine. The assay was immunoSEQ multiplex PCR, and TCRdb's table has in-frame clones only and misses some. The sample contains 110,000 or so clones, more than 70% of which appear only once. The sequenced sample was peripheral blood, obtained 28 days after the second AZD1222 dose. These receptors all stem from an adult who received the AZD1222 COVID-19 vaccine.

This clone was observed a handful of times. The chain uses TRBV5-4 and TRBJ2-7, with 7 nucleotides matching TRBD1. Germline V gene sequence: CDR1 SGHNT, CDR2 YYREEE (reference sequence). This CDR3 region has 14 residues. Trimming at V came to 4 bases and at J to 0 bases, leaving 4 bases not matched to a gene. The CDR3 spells CASSRQGSSYEQYF. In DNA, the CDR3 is TGTGCCAGCAGCCGACAGGGCAGCTCCTACGAGCAGTACTTC.

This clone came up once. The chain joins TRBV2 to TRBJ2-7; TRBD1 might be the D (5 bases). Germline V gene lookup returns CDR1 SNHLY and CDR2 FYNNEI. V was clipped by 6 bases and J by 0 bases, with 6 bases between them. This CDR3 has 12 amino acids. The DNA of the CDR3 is TGTGCCAGCAGGGACACCTCCTACGAGCAGTACTTC. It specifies CASRDTSYEQYF.

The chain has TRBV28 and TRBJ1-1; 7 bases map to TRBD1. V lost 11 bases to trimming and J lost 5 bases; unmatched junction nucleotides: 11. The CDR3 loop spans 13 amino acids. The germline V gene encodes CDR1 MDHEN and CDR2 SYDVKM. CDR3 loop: CACYRGLGTEAFF. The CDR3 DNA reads TGTGCCTGCTATAGGGGGCTAGGTACTGAAGCTTTCTTT.

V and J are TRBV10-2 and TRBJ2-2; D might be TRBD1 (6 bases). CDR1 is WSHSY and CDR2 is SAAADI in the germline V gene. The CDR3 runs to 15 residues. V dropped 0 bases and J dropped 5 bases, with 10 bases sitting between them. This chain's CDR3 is CASSESTGTTGELFF. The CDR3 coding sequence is TGCGCCAGCAGTGAGTCAACAGGGACGACCGGGGAGCTGTTTTTT.

The CDR3 spells CASSQEGNRYQETQYF. As DNA, the CDR3 is TGCGCCAGCAGCCAAGAAGGAAACAGGTACCAAGAGACCCAGTACTTC. The rearrangement joins TRBV4-3 to TRBJ2-5, with D perhaps matching TRBD1 (5 bases). The ends were cut back, 0 bases at V and 0 bases at J, with 11 bases in the middle. The CDR3 covers 16 residues. Looked up from germline, CDR1 is LGHNA and CDR2 is YSLEER.

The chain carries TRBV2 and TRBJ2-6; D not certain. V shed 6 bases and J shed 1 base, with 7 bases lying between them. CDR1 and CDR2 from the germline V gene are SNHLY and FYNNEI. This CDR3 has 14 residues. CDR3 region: CASSPSSGANVLTF. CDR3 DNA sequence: TGTGCCAGCAGCCCCTCATCTGGGGCCAACGTCCTGACTTTC.

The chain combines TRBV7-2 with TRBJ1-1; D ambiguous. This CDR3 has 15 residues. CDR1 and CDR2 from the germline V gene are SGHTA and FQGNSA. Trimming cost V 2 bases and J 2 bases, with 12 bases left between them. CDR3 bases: TGTGCCAGCAGCTTAAATCCGGGCCTTAACACTGAAGCTTTCTTT. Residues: CASSLNPGLNTEAFF.

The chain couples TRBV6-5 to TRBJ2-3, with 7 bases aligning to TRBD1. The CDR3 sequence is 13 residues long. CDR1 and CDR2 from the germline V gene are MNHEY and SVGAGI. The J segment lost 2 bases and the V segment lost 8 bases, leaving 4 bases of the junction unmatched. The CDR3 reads CASRQGNTDTQYF. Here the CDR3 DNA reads TGTGCCAGCCGACAGGGAAACACAGATACGCAGTATTTT.